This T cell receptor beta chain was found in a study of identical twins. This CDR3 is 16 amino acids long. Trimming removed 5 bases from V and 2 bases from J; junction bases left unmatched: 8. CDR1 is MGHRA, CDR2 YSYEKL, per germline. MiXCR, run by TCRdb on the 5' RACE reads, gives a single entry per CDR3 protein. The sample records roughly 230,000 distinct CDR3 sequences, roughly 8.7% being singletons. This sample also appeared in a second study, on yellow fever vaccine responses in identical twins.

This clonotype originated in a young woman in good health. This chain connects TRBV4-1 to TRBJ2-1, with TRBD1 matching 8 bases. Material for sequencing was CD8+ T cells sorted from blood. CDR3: CASSEQGESPYNEQFF. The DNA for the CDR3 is TGCGCCAGCAGCGAACAGGGGGAAAGCCCCTACAATGAGCAGTTCTTC.